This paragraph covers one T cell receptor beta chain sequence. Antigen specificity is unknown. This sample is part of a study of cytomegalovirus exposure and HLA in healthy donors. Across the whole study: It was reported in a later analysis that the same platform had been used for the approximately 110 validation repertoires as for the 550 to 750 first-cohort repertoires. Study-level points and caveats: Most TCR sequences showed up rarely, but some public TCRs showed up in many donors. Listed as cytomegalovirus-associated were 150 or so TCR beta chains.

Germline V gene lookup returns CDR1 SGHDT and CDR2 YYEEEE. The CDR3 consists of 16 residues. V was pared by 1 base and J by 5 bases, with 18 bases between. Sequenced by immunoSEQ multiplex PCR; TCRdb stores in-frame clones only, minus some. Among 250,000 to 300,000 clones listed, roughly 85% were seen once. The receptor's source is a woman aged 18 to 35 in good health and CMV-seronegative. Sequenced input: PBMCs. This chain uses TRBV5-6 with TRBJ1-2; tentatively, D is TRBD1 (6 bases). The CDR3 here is CASSLTGTPIGYGYTF. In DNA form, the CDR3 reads TGTGCCAGCAGCTTGACAGGGACCCCAATAGGGTATGGCTACACCTTC. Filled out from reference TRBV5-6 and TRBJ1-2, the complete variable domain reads DAGVTQSPTHLIKTRGQQVTLRCSPKSGHDTVSWYQQALGQGPQFIFQYYEEEERQRGNFPDRFSGHQFPNYSSELNVNALLLGDSALYLCASSLTGTPIGYGYTFGSGTRLTVV.